The TCR beta chain described here comes from a study of blood T cell repertoires in COVID-19. Study background: Donors in the United States, Italy and Spain gave samples during acute or convalescent COVID-19. Sample material is recorded as cDNA or gDNA derived from T cells, B-cell-depleted T cells, or PBMCs.

As handled by the study authors: Amplifying reference gene primers gave estimates of nucleated cell counts. The repertoire was sequenced with immunoSEQ multiplex PCR; TCRdb's copy has only in-frame clones and lacks some. The V and J calls and clone size are taken from that table; D and trimming were inferred from the DNA. The repertoire holds around 170,000 clones, with around 84% as singletons. The receptor was derived from a man aged 25-45 years with active or convalescent COVID-19. Material: peripheral blood.

The CDR3 DNA reads TGTGCCAGTAGGGGGTTCGGACTAGCCGTCTACGAGCAGTACTTC. Its protein product is CASRGFGLAVYEQYF. The chain uses TRBV2 and TRBJ2-7, with 8 positions matching TRBD2. This CDR3 is built from 15 residues. Trimming removed 9 bases from V and 3 bases from J; junction bases left unmatched: 13. Germline CDR1 SNHLY, CDR2 FYNNEI.